This TCR beta chain emerged from a study of blood T cell repertoires in COVID-19. Study-level information: PBMCs, B-cell-depleted T cells, or T cells were the source of the cDNA or gDNA that made up the material.

CDR3 size: 16 residues. V was pared by 7 bases and J by 0 bases, with 16 bases between. CDR1 and CDR2 (germline): LNHDA, SQIVND (reference sequence). TCRdb's copy holds only in-frame clones and misses some; the assay was immunoSEQ multiplex PCR. Altogether about 220,000 clones are present, less than 90% being singletons, with the ten largest covering roughly 2.5%. Sequencing was carried out using PBMCs or T cells enriched from blood (not recorded which). The chain joins TRBV19 to TRBJ1-3; D may be TRBD1 (6 bases). The origin of this receptor is a woman under 40 who had recovered from COVID-19. The CDR3 nucleotides read TGTGCCAGTAAACCAGACAGGTCCTACTCTGGAAACACCATATATTTT. It yields the protein CASKPDRSYSGNTIYF.